This T cell receptor (beta chain) was documented in a study of T cell clones after liver transplantation (dated by TCRdb to between 2017 and 2020). Regarding the study in general: The samples were obtained from ITN030ST, a randomized trial that attempted immunosuppression withdrawal within 2 years after liver transplantation. Donor-reactive T cell clones were identified by TCRbeta sequencing after a pre-transplant mixed lymphocyte reaction and then tracked in post-transplant blood. Third party-reactive TCRbeta sequences from pre-transplant MLRs were also identified as an antigen-independent comparator for donor-reactive sequences. Of the eight recipients, a few were HCV-positive, while the remaining recipients had been transplanted for non-autoimmune, non-viral indications. No induction therapy was given to the subjects, and standard immunosuppression was administered until randomization at 12-24 months post-transplant. Tolerance meant complete immunosuppression withdrawal for at least one year without liver enzymes rising beyond twice the upper limit of normal. Blood samples were taken pre-transplant, pre-randomization before withdrawal, and post-randomization after full withdrawal or failed withdrawal. A cohort of 8 liver transplant recipients was studied, of whom 3 were classified as tolerant and 5 as non-tolerant. The full study reports these points: Conclusions were preliminary, limited by small, heterogeneous patient numbers and non-standardized post-transplant time points. Because allograft tissue specimens were not available, migration of donor-reactive T cells into the graft, rather than deletion, may have occurred. When repertoire turnover was accounted for, significantly reduced detection of donor-reactive sequences was found in 7 of 8 subjects for CD4 and in 8 of 8 subjects for CD8. Low numbers of available donor cells limited the measurable donor-reactive repertoire in a couple of subjects. Donor-reactive sequences declined more than third party-reactive ones, suggesting partial antigen-specific deletion unrelated to withdrawal success. A significant post-transplant decrease in circulating donor-reactive CD4 TCRbeta sequences was observed in most of the 8 subjects, irrespective of tolerance or HCV status.

V lost 3 bases and J lost 4 bases; the stretch between them is 12 bases long. The germline V gene encodes CDR1 SGDLS and CDR2 YYNGEE. Its CDR3 holds 14 amino acids, cysteine through phenylalanine. This entry keeps only the CDR3 DNA: 42 bases, framed from base 1. High-throughput TCRbeta CDR3 sequencing of frozen genomic DNA was performed by immunoSEQ, with PCR amplification, mapping, bias correction and internal controls included. Processing in the source paper ran as follows. Only productive rearrangements were retained, with each unique TCRbeta sequence defined by its CDR3 nucleotide sequence together with its V and J gene. For a sequence to be called donor-reactive, it needed a frequency of at least 0.01% and at least 5-fold expansion in CFSE-low cells compared with unstimulated pre-transplant cells. Minimum frequency thresholds were set for each subject on the basis of the unstimulated sample with the lowest template count, so that a detection power of at least 90% was ensured. Jensen-Shannon divergence between the top 1000 TCRbeta sequences post- versus pre-transplant served as the measure of repertoire turnover. Changes in detection of donor-reactive sequences were tested with two-sided Fisher's exact tests. In TCRdb, the immuneACCESS table is reduced to in-frame sequences with V and J assigned. These tables do not hold every clone; where another copy was compared, an unresolved V gene accounts for under half, and the others remain unexplained. V and J calls and clone size are copied from that table; D and trimming were computed from the DNA. The sample table contains about 71,000 clones; only one count was recorded for about 80% of them. Roughly 0.87% of the sample rests with the top ten.

Thawed unstimulated PBMCs were stained for CD3, CD4 and CD8 and FACS-sorted into CD3+CD4+ and CD3+CD8+ populations. Randomization to immunosuppression withdrawal applied to every one of the 8 studied subjects. The Qiagen DNeasy Blood and Tissue Kit was used for genomic DNA isolation. Concerning this clone: Its antigen remains unidentified. No base-level quality is on record; no much larger clone is a single base apart.

The input for sequencing was CD4+ T cells from blood, taken 12 months after liver transplant. The clonotype originates from a human patient who received a liver transplant. In transplant recipients, some T cells may be of donor rather than host origin. The rearranged chain carries TRBV9 and TRBJ2-3; TRBD1 is a weak D gene call, 6 bases matching. The nucleotides are TGTGCCAGCAGCGCCCAACAGGGTCCAGATACGCAGTATTTT. Protein translation: CASSAQQGPDTQYF.